Shown below are 12 T cell receptor beta chains from a single sample sequenced in a study of breast tumors, draining lymph nodes, adjacent tissues (TCRdb year 2016). Libraries were built with multiplex PCR. The listed sequencing device is Illumina HiSeq 2000. TCRdb trimmed the raw reads at Q25, called clones with MiXCR and kept productive beta chains. Each CDR3 protein gets just one entry, which takes the most common genes and DNA from the rows behind it. This sample is represented by roughly 15,000 distinct CDR3 sequences; around 50% of them were singletons. Jointly, the top ten make up roughly 28% of the sample. The sample comprised tumor-adjacent breast tissue. The receptors derive from a female donor with breast cancer. Some clones in this sample may be carry-over from other donors' samples.

There are many counts of this clonotype. A read error may produce the germline difference seen at one junction end. This chain joins TRBV6-5 and TRBJ2-3, with TRBD2 identical over 9 bases. In germline, CDR1 is MNHEY, CDR2 SVGAGI. The CDR3 has 18 residues. The CDR3: CASSHSSPTSGRTDTQYF. The DNA of the CDR3 is TGTGCCAGCAGTCACTCGTCTCCGACTAGCGGACGCACAGATACGCAGTATTTT.

This clonotype was picked up many times. The gene calls are TRBV25-1 and TRBJ2-2; TRBD1 might be the D (6 bases). V was pared by 1 base and J by 6 bases, with 9 bases between. Germline V lookup: CDR1 MGHDK, CDR2 SYGVNS. CDR3 size: 14 residues. CDR3 loop: CASSESGEAGELFF. CDR3 nucleotides: TGTGCCAGCAGTGAATCAGGGGAAGCCGGGGAGCTGTTTTTT.

The chain carries TRBV7-2 and TRBJ2-5; 8 bases line up with TRBD2. The V and J ends lost 3 bases and 4 bases, in that order; junction bases with no gene match: 4. The germline gives CDR1 SGHTA, CDR2 FQGNSA. The CDR3 spans 14 residues. This CDR3 is CASSLQRGRETQYF. Written as DNA, the CDR3 is TGTGCCAGCAGCTTGCAGCGGGGGCGAGAGACCCAGTACTTC.

This clonotype has a count of ten or more. CDR3 region: CSVEEPRTDTQYF. The CDR3 DNA follows: TGCAGCGTTGAAGAGCCCCGCACAGATACGCAGTATTTT. The chain recombines TRBV29-1 with TRBJ2-3; D uncertain. In germline, CDR1 is SQVTM, CDR2 ANQGSEA. The ends were cut back, 0 bases at V and 1 base at J, with 5 bases in the middle. The CDR3 totals 13 residues.

The V gene is TRBV27, the J gene TRBJ2-3; 8 bases are shared with TRBD2. Per germline, CDR1 MNHEY and CDR2 SMNVEV (reference sequence). The length of the CDR3 is 16 residues. J gave up 0 bases and V 5 bases, and 7 bases lay outside the gene matches. CDR3 DNA sequence: TGTGCCAGCAGTCTACACCCTAGCGGGAGCACAGATACGCAGTATTTT. Amino acid sequence: CASSLHPSGSTDTQYF.

This clonotype was detected many times. The rearrangement uses TRBV6-6 and TRBJ2-3; no definite D call. Germline CDR1 and CDR2: MNHNY and SVGAGI (reference sequence). This CDR3 is 12 amino acids long. The CDR3 sequence: CGVGHSTDTQYF. In DNA form, the CDR3 reads TGTGGCGTAGGCCACAGCACAGATACGCAGTATTTT.

The rearrangement links TRBV20-1 to TRBJ2-7; 7 nucleotides line up with TRBD2. Trimming at V came to 6 bases and at J to 3 bases, leaving 8 bases not matched to a gene. Germline lookup yields CDR1 DFQATT and CDR2 SNEGSKA (reference sequence). The CDR3 is 13 residues long. This CDR3 reads CSALGGGSYEQYF. In DNA form, the CDR3 reads TGCAGTGCCCTTGGAGGCGGGAGCTACGAGCAGTACTTC.

Note on this clonotype: One end of the junction fails to match germline, which may point to a read error. The rearrangement links TRBV7-3 to TRBJ2-2; possibly TRBD1 or TRBD2 for D (5 bases each). This CDR3 spans 13 amino acids. The germline CDR1 and CDR2 sequences are SGHTA and FQGTGA. This CDR3 is CASSLQGTGELLF. The CDR3 nucleotides read TGTGCCAGCAGCTTACAGGGCACCGGGGAGCTGCTTTTT. Variable domain in full (rest from reference TRBV7-3 and TRBJ2-2): GAGVSQTPSNKVTEKGKYVELRCDPISGHTALYWYRQSLGQGPEFLIYFQGTGAADDSGLPNDRFFAVRPEGSVSTLKIQRTERGDSAVYLCASSLQGTGELLFGEGSRLTVL.

This clonotype has ten or more counts. A read error is possible here, since a much larger clone lies one base away. The chain employs TRBV6-1 and TRBJ1-2; a possible D gene is TRBD1 (6 bases). CDR1 and CDR2 from the germline V gene are MNHNS and SASEGT. Trimming cost V 5 bases and J 8 bases, with 12 bases left between them. The CDR3 covers 12 residues. CDR3 bases: TGTGCCAGCAGTCAAACAGGGCTAGGCTACACCTTC. Encoded protein: CASSQTGLGYTF.

This clonotype has a single count. The rearrangement uses TRBV7-8 and TRBJ2-2, with D possibly matching TRBD2 (5 bases). Per the germline V gene, CDR1 is SGHVS and CDR2 is FQNEAQ. This CDR3 comprises 13 residues. The V and J ends lost 2 bases and 7 bases respectively, with 8 bases between them. CDR3: CASSLRESGELFF. The CDR3 coding sequence is TGTGCCAGCAGCTTAAGGGAGAGCGGGGAGCTGTTTTTT.

Points on this clonotype: A read error is likely, as this CDR3 ends without the conserved phenylalanine or tryptophan. The chain links TRBV11-2 to TRBJ2-3, with TRBD2 identical over 7 bases. Germline assignment: CDR1 SGHAT and CDR2 FQNNGV. Trimming removed 6 bases from V and 5 bases from J; junction bases left unmatched: 11. The CDR3 length is 15 residues. In nucleotides, the CDR3 is TGTGCCAGCAGTCCAGGAGGTCCTAGCGGAGATACGCAGTATCTT. It translates to CASSPGGPSGDTQYL.

Within the sample, this clonotype is medium-sized. The chain couples TRBV2 to TRBJ2-5; D may be TRBD1 (5 bases). CDR1 and CDR2 from the germline V gene are SNHLY and FYNNEI. With 7 bases removed from V and 5 bases from J, the gap between germline ends came to 8 bases. The CDR3 runs 11 residues. The CDR3 region has the DNA TGTGCCAGCACAGGGTGGGAGACCCAGTACTTC. Translation gives CASTGWETQYF.